This entry lists 8 T cell receptor beta chains sequenced from one sample in a study of control samples from healthy donors and cancer patients. Profiling relied on immunoSEQ multiplex PCR, and the TCRdb table lists in-frame clones only, not all of them. The sample shows approximately 140,000 clones, roughly nine tenths of them seen only once. The sequenced material came from blood. The source is a woman aged 25-40 years in good health.

The gene calls are TRBV3-1 (or the pseudogene TRBV3-2) and TRBJ2-7; 8 positions match TRBD2. J lost 6 bases, V lost 4 bases, and 14 bases had no gene match. Germline V gene lookup returns CDR1 LGHDT and CDR2 YNNKEL (reference sequence). CDR3 length equals 16 residues. CDR3 nucleotides: TGTGCCAGCAGCCGCCGAAAACCGGGACTAGTAGGCGAGCAGTACTTC. Translated: CASSRRKPGLVGEQYF.

The table lists this clone with a few counts. V usage is TRBV6-5 and J usage is TRBJ2-2; D may be TRBD2 (6 bases). The CDR3 extends over 14 amino acids. CDR1 and CDR2 from the germline V gene are MNHEY and SVGAGI. V lost 7 bases to trimming and J lost 4 bases, with 13 bases between them. The CDR3 loop reads CASTRERATGELFF. Here the CDR3 DNA reads TGTGCCAGCACCCGGGAGCGGGCCACCGGGGAGCTGTTTTTT.

The chain carries TRBV2 and TRBJ2-4, with 15 bases identical to TRBD2. The CDR3 extends over 18 amino acids. Germline loops: CDR1 SNHLY, CDR2 FYNNEI. J lost 0 bases, V lost 8 bases, and 8 bases had no gene match. The CDR3 sequence is CASSVGLAGGLAKNIQYF. CDR3 nucleotide sequence: TGTGCCAGCTCGGTGGGACTAGCGGGGGGACTAGCCAAAAACATTCAGTACTTC.

The chain couples TRBV5-6 to TRBJ1-2; the D gene is possibly TRBD1 (5 bases). V dropped 4 bases and J dropped 0 bases, with 7 bases sitting between them. Per the germline V gene, CDR1 is SGHDT and CDR2 is YYEEEE. The CDR3 is 13 amino acids. As DNA, the CDR3 is TGTGCCAGCAGCCGGGGACCTAACTATGGCTACACCTTC. The encoded protein is CASSRGPNYGYTF.

The rearrangement uses TRBV10-1 and TRBJ1-1, with TRBD1 as a possible D gene (5 bases). This CDR3 has 14 residues. Germline values: CDR1 WNHNN, CDR2 SYGVQD (reference sequence). The V end was cut by 6 bases, the J end by 1 base, with 12 bases between. The CDR3 loop is CASSTSQENTEAFF. The CDR3 DNA reads TGCGCCAGCAGCACCTCACAGGAGAACACTGAAGCTTTCTTT.

The chain carries TRBV5-1 and TRBJ2-3; 12 nucleotides line up with TRBD2. V shed 4 bases, J shed 4 bases, and the junction held 4 bases outside the gene matches. Germline loops: CDR1 SGHRS, CDR2 YFSETQ. The length of the CDR3 is 15 residues. The CDR3 region is CASSLTSGSADTQYF. The CDR3 nucleotides read TGCGCCAGCAGCCTGACTAGCGGGAGTGCAGATACGCAGTATTTT. The complete variable domain, with remaining parts taken from reference TRBV5-1 and TRBJ2-3, reads KAGVTQTPRYLIKTRGQQVTLSCSPISGHRSVSWYQQTPGQGLQFLFEYFSETQRNKGNFPGRFSGRQFSNSRSEMNVSTLELGDSALYLCASSLTSGSADTQYFGPGTRLTVL.

The rearrangement uses TRBV19 and TRBJ2-2; D ambiguous. Germline loops: CDR1 LNHDA, CDR2 SQIVND (reference sequence). V shed 2 bases and J shed 5 bases, with 12 bases lying between them. The CDR3 is made up of 15 amino acids. CDR3 sequence (DNA): TGTGCCAGTAGTATAACCGGGTTGGGGACCGGGGAGCTGTTTTTT. Translation: CASSITGLGTGELFF.

In its sample, this clone was seen once. This chain connects TRBV18 to TRBJ2-2; D is possibly TRBD1 (5 bases). The germline gives CDR1 KGHSH, CDR2 LQKENI. V dropped 3 bases and J dropped 0 bases, with 8 bases sitting between them. The CDR3 extends over 15 amino acids. The CDR3 loop is CASSPTESNTGELFF. In DNA form, the CDR3 reads TGTGCCAGCTCACCGACAGAATCGAACACCGGGGAGCTGTTTTTT.